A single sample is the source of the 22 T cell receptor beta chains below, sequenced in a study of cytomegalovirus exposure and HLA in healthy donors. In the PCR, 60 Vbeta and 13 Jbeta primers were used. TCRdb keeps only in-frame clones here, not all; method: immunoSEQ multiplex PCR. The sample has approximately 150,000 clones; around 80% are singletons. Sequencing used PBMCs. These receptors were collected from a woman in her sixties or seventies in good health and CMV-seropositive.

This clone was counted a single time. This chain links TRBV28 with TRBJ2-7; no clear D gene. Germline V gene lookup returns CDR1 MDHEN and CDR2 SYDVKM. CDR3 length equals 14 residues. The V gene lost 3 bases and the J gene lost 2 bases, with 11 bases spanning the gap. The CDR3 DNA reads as TGTGCCAGCAGTTTGGGCCAGGAAACCTACGAGCAGTACTTC. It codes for CASSLGQETYEQYF. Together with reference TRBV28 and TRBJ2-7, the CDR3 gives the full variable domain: DVKVTQSSRYLVKRTGEKVFLECVQDMDHENMFWYRQDPGLGLRLIYFSYDVKMKEKGDIPEGYSVSREKKERFSLILESASTNQTSMYLCASSLGQETYEQYFGPGTRLTVT.

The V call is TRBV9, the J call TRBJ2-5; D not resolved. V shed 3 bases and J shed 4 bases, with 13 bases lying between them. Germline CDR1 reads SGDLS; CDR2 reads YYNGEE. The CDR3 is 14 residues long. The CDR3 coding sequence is TGTGCCAGCAGCGCCGGTCCTGTTGGAGAGACCCAGTACTTC. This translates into CASSAGPVGETQYF.

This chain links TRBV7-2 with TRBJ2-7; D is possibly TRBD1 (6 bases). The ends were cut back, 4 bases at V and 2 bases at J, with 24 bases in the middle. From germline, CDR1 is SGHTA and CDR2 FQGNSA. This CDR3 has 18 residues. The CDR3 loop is CASSSPTGPGGPTYEQYF. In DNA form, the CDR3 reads TGTGCCAGCAGCTCCCCGACAGGTCCCGGCGGCCCTACCTACGAGCAGTACTTC.

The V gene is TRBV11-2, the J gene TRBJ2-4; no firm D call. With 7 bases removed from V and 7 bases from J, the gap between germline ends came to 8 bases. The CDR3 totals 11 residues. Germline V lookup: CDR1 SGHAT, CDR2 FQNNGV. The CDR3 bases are TGTGCCAGCAAATGGCGGAACATTCAGTACTTC. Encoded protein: CASKWRNIQYF.

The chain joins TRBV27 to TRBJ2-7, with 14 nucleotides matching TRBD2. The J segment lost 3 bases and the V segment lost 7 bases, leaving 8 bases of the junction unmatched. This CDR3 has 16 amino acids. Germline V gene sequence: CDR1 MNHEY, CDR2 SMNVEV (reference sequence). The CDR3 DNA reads TGTGCCAGCACCTCGGGGACTAGCGGGAGAGGCTACGAGCAGTACTTC. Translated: CASTSGTSGRGYEQYF.

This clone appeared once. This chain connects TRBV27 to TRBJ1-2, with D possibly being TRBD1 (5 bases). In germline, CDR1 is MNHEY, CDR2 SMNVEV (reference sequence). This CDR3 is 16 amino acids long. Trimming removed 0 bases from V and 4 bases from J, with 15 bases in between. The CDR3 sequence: CASSLSSPGQFYGYTF. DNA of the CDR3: TGTGCCAGCAGTTTATCCTCGCCAGGGCAGTTCTATGGCTACACCTTC.

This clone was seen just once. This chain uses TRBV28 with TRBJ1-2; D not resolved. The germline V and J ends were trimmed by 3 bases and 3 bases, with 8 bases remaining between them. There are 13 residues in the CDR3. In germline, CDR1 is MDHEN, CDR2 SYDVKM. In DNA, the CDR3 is TGTGCCAGCAGTTTTGGGAGCTACTATGGCTACACCTTC. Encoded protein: CASSFGSYYGYTF.

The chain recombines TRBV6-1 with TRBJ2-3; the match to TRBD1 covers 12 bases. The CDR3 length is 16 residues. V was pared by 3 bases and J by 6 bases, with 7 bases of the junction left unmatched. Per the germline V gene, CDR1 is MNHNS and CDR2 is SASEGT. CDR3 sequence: CASSEPGTGGWDTQYF. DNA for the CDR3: TGTGCCAGCAGTGAGCCCGGGACAGGGGGCTGGGATACGCAGTATTTT.

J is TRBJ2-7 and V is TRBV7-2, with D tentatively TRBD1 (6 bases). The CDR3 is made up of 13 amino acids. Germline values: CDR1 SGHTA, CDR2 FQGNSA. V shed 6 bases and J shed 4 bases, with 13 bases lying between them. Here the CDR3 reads CASRQGRGYEQYF. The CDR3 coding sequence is TGTGCCAGCAGGCAGGGGAGAGGGTACGAGCAGTACTTC.

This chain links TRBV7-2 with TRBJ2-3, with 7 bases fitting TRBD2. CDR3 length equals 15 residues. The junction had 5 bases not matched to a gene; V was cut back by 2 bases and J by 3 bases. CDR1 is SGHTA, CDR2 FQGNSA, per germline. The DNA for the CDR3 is TGTGCCAGCAGCTTATACGAGGGAGGGACAGATACGCAGTATTTT. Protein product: CASSLYEGGTDTQYF.

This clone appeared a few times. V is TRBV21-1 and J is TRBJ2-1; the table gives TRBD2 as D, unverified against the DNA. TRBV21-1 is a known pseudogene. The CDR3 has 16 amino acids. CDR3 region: CASTGAPAEAYNEQFF. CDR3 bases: TGTGCCAGCACCGGCGCCCCCGCGGAGGCCTACAATGAGCAGTTCTTC.

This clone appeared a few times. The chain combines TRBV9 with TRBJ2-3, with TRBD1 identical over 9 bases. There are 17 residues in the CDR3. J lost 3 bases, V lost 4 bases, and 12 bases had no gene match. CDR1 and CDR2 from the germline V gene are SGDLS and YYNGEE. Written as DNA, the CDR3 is TGTGCCAGCAGCACCGGACAGGGGAGGACTAGGACAGATACGCAGTATTTT. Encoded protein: CASSTGQGRTRTDTQYF.

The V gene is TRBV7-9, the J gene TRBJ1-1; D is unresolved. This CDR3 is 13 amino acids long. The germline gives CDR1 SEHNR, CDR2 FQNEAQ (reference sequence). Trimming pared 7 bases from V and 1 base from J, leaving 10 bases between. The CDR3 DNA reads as TGTGCCAGCACCCTCCCCGGGAACACTGAAGCTTTCTTT. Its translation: CASTLPGNTEAFF.

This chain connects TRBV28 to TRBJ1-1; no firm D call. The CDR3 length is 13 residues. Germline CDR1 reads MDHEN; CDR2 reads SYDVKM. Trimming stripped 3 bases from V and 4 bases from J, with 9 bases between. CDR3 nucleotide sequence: TGTGCCAGCAGTTTCCGGGTGCCCACTGAAGCTTTCTTT. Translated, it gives CASSFRVPTEAFF.

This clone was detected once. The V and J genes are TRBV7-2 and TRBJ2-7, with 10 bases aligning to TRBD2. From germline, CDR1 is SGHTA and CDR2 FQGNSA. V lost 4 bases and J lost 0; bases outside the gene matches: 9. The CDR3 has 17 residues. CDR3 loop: CASSYLAGVTPSYEQYF. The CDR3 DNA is TGTGCCAGCAGCTATCTAGCGGGAGTTACCCCCTCCTACGAGCAGTACTTC.

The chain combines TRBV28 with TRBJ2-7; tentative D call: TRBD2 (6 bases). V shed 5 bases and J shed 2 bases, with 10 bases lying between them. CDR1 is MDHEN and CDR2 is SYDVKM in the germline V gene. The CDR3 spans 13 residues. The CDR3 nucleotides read TGTGCCAGCAGTCCCCCGGGAGCCTACGAGCAGTACTTC. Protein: CASSPPGAYEQYF.

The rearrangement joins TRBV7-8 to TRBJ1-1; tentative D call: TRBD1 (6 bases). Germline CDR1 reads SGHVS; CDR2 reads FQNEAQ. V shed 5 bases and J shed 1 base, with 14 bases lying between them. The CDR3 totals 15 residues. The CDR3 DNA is TGTGCCAGCAGCATAGACACAGGGTGGAACACTGAAGCTTTCTTT. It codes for CASSIDTGWNTEAFF.

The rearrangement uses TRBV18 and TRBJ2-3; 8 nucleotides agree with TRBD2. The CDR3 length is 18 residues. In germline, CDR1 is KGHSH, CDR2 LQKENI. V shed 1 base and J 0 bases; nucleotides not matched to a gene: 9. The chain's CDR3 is CASSPLSGPSGSTDTQYF. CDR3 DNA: TGTGCCAGCTCACCACTTTCCGGTCCTAGCGGGAGCACAGATACGCAGTATTTT.

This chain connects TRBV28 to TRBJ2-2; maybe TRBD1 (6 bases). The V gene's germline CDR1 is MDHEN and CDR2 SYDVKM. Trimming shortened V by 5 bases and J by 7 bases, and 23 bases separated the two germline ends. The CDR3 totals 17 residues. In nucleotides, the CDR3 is TGTGCCAGCAGTGATACAGGGATAGGGGGTGCGGGCGGGGAGCTGTTTTTT. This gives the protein CASSDTGIGGAGGELFF. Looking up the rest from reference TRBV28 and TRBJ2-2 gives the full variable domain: DVKVTQSSRYLVKRTGEKVFLECVQDMDHENMFWYRQDPGLGLRLIYFSYDVKMKEKGDIPEGYSVSREKKERFSLILESASTNQTSMYLCASSDTGIGGAGGELFFGEGSRLTVL.

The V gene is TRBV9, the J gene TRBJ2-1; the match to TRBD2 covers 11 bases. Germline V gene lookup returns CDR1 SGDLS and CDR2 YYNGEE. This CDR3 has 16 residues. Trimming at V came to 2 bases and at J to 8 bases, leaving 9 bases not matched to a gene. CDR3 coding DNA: TGTGCCAGCAGCGTCCAGCCGGCTAGCGGGAGGCATGAGCAGTTCTTC. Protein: CASSVQPASGRHEQFF.

CDR3 DNA: TGTGCCAGCGCCGGCCTGACAGGGTTGCAGTACTTC. Translated: CASAGLTGLQYF. The chain employs TRBV27 and TRBJ2-7; 7 bases line up with TRBD1. The germline gives CDR1 MNHEY, CDR2 SMNVEV (reference sequence). The V gene end was trimmed by 8 bases and the J gene end by 9 bases; junction bases not matched to a gene: 10. CDR3 length: 12 residues.

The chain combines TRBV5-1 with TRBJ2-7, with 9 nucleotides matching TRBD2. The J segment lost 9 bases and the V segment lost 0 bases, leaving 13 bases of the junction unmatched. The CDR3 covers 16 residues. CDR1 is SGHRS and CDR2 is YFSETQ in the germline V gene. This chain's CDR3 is CASSLGLTSSGSSQYF. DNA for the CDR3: TGCGCCAGCAGCTTGGGCCTTACGAGTAGCGGGAGTTCGCAGTACTTC.